Following are 17 T cell receptor beta chains from one sample sequenced in a study of T-cell memory formation after mild COVID-19. MiXCR was run by TCRdb on the 5' RACE reads, yielding one entry per CDR3 protein. The table lists 84,000 or so distinct CDR3 sequences, more than 11% of them singletons. Sequencing used PBMCs or a T cell subset sorted from them (not recorded which). The receptors stem from an adult woman who had mild COVID-19 (a few samples of this study predate the infection). Cell type and time point are not known.

This clonotype has more than one count but fewer than ten. This chain connects TRBV6-5 to TRBJ2-7, with TRBD1 identical over 11 bases. Germline trimming cut 6 bases from V and 7 bases from J; bases unmatched to any gene: 8. The CDR3 extends over 14 amino acids. Germline-derived CDR1 and CDR2 are MNHEY and SVGAGI. As DNA, the CDR3 is TGTGCCAGCAGCCCCAGGACAGGGGGCTGGGAGCAGTACTTC. Residues: CASSPRTGGWEQYF.

The chain links TRBV7-9 to TRBJ2-1; maybe TRBD1 (6 bases). Germline V CDR1 and CDR2: SEHNR, FQNEAQ (reference sequence). This CDR3 spans 16 amino acids. The V end lost 5 bases, the J end lost 8 bases, and 22 bases lay between the germline ends. The CDR3: CASSGQTGHRAYEQFF. The CDR3 DNA reads as TGTGCCAGCAGCGGCCAAACAGGGCATCGGGCTTATGAGCAGTTCTTC. Filled out from reference TRBV7-9 and TRBJ2-1, the complete variable domain reads DTGVSQNPRHKITKRGQNVTFRCDPISEHNRLYWYRQTLGQGPEFLTYFQNEAQLEKSRLLSDRFSAERPKGSFSTLEIQRTEQGDSAMYLCASSGQTGHRAYEQFFGPGTRLTVL.

This clonotype was counted a few times. This chain links TRBV2 with TRBJ2-7; D might be TRBD1 (6 bases). CDR1 and CDR2 (germline): SNHLY, FYNNEI. V shed 7 bases and J shed 5 bases, with 24 bases lying between them. This CDR3 is 16 amino acids long. CDR3 loop: CASTGLPTGSAHEQYF. DNA for the CDR3: TGTGCCAGCACCGGTCTCCCGACAGGTTCAGCCCACGAGCAGTACTTC.

This clonotype was seen more than once but under ten times. V is TRBV5-1 and J is TRBJ2-7; D is undetermined. Trimming took 1 base from V and 3 from J, leaving 8 bases between them. In germline, CDR1 is SGHRS, CDR2 YFSETQ. This CDR3 is 13 amino acids long. In nucleotides, the CDR3 is TGCGCCAGCAGCTTGTCACAGTTCTACGAGCAGTACTTC. Translated: CASSLSQFYEQYF.

This clonotype was seen ten or more times. The V call is TRBV29-1, the J call TRBJ2-1, with D possibly matching TRBD1 (6 bases). V was pared by 0 bases and J by 9 bases, with 15 bases between. The CDR3 runs to 14 residues. Germline values: CDR1 SQVTM, CDR2 ANQGSEA. In DNA form, the CDR3 reads TGCAGCGTTGAAGAAGGGGGAGTAGACATTGAGCAGTTCTTC. It is translated as CSVEEGGVDIEQFF.

This chain links TRBV24-1 with TRBJ2-1; D is possibly TRBD1 (5 bases). The germline CDR1 and CDR2 sequences are KGHDR and SFDVKD. This CDR3 has 14 amino acids. V gave up 6 bases and J gave up 5 bases, with 13 bases separating them. The CDR3 bases are TGTGCCACCAGTTCTTGGCAGGGCGACAATGAGCAGTTCTTC. Translation gives CATSSWQGDNEQFF.

V and J are TRBV3-1 and TRBJ2-7; D not resolved. The V and J ends lost 4 bases and 3 bases respectively, with 13 bases between them. Germline loops: CDR1 LGHDT, CDR2 YNNKEL (reference sequence). There are 14 residues in the CDR3. CDR3 sequence reads: CASSRATRRYEQYF. The CDR3 DNA reads TGTGCCAGCAGCCGAGCGACCAGGCGCTACGAGCAGTACTTC.

In this sample, this clonotype turned up a few times. V usage is TRBV7-9 and J usage is TRBJ2-4; 8 nucleotides line up with TRBD1. CDR1 and CDR2 (germline): SEHNR, FQNEAQ (reference sequence). J was trimmed by 7 bases and V by 4 bases; bases with no gene match: 3. The CDR3 length is 13 residues. The DNA of the CDR3 is TGTGCCAGCAGCTGGGGACAGGAGAACATTCAGTACTTC. It codes for CASSWGQENIQYF.

This chain connects TRBV7-9 to TRBJ2-1, with 11 bases lining up with TRBD2. V dropped 7 bases and J dropped 5; count of bases not matched to a gene: 7. Germline V lookup: CDR1 SEHNR, CDR2 FQNEAQ (reference sequence). The CDR3 consists of 15 residues. The CDR3 nucleotides are TGTGCCAGCAACTGGGGACTAGCGGCGAACAATGAGCAGTTCTTC. Encoded protein: CASNWGLAANNEQFF.

The chain recombines TRBV23-1 with TRBJ2-3; no clear D gene. TRBV23-1 is an ORF; its function is uncertain. The CDR3 runs to 16 residues. V lost 0 bases to trimming and J lost 1 base, with 11 bases between them. CDR3 amino acids: CASSQSRQAGTDTQYF. The CDR3 bases are TGCGCCAGCAGTCAATCGAGGCAGGCCGGCACAGATACGCAGTATTTT.

The chain carries TRBV3-1 and TRBJ2-5; 7 bases line up with TRBD1. J gave up 1 base and V 3 bases, and 5 bases lay outside the gene matches. This CDR3 has 15 amino acids. The germline V gene has CDR1 LGHDT and CDR2 YNNKEL (reference sequence). CDR3 DNA sequence: TGTGCCAGCAGCCAGCCGACAGGGAGCCAAGAGACCCAGTACTTC. This encodes CASSQPTGSQETQYF.

A few counts support this clonotype. The rearrangement joins TRBV7-8 to TRBJ2-7; unclear D gene. Trimming took off 5 bases at V and 4 bases at J, with 24 bases between the two ends. This CDR3 spans 17 amino acids. Germline V gene lookup returns CDR1 SGHVS and CDR2 FQNEAQ. For the CDR3, the DNA is TGTGCCAGCAGCAGAGGAGCTTTCCCCGAAAAGCCTTACGAGCAGTACTTC. This sequence encodes CASSRGAFPEKPYEQYF.

Only a few counts were recorded for this clonotype. J is TRBJ1-2 and V is TRBV7-9; D remains unclear. The CDR3 spans 14 residues. CDR1 and CDR2 (germline): SEHNR, FQNEAQ (reference sequence). V was trimmed by 5 bases and J by 6 bases, leaving 16 bases between them. CDR3 loop: CASSLGPLEHGYTF. The CDR3 nucleotides read TGTGCCAGCAGCCTTGGACCGCTTGAGCATGGCTACACCTTC. The full variable domain, completed using reference TRBV7-9 and TRBJ1-2, is DTGVSQNPRHKITKRGQNVTFRCDPISEHNRLYWYRQTLGQGPEFLTYFQNEAQLEKSRLLSDRFSAERPKGSFSTLEIQRTEQGDSAMYLCASSLGPLEHGYTFGSGTRLTVV.

This sequence joins TRBV12-3 or TRBV12-4 and TRBJ2-1; 12 bases agree with TRBD2. The V gene end was trimmed by 8 bases and the J gene end by 12 bases; junction bases not matched to a gene: 5. This CDR3 has 12 amino acids. CDR3 region: CASGLAGTGQFF. CDR3 nucleotide sequence: TGTGCCAGCGGACTAGCGGGGACGGGGCAGTTCTTC.

This clonotype was counted between two and nine times. The chain couples TRBV4-3 to TRBJ2-7; D not certain. V was clipped by 1 base and J by 0 bases, with 13 bases between them. The germline V gene encodes CDR1 LGHNA and CDR2 YSLEER. This CDR3 is 16 amino acids long. CDR3 in amino acids: CASSQGHPPGSYEQYF. The CDR3 region has the DNA TGCGCCAGCAGCCAAGGTCACCCCCCGGGCTCCTACGAGCAGTACTTC.

This clonotype has just a few counts. The chain is built from TRBV3-1 and TRBJ2-1; no firm D call. V gave up 3 bases and J gave up 5 bases, with 11 bases separating them. The CDR3 is made up of 14 amino acids. Germline CDR1 LGHDT, CDR2 YNNKEL (reference sequence). CDR3 DNA sequence: TGTGCCAGCAGCCATGCACCCGACGACAATGAGCAGTTCTTC. Its translation is CASSHAPDDNEQFF.

The chain has TRBV11-1 and TRBJ2-3; unclear D gene. CDR3 length: 16 residues. Germline V gives CDR1 SGHAT, CDR2 FQDESV (reference sequence). V shed 3 bases and J shed 0 bases, with 13 bases lying between them. The CDR3 nucleotides are TGTGCCAGCAGCTTGTCATTGTCAACTAGCACAGATACGCAGTATTTT. It translates to CASSLSLSTSTDTQYF.